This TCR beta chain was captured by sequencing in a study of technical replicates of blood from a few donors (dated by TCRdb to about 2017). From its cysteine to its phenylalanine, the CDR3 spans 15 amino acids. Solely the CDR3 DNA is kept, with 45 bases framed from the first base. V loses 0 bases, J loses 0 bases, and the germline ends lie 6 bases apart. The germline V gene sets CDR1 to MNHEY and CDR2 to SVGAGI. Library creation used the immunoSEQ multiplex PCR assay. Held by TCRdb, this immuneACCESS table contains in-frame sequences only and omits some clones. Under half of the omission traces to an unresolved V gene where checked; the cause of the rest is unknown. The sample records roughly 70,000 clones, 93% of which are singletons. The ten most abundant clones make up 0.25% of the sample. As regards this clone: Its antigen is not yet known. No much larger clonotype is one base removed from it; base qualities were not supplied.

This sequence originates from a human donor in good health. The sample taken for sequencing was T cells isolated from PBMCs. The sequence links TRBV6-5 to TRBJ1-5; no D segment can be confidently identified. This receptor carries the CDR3 CASSYSQVSNQPQHF. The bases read TGTGCCAGCAGTTACTCGCAGGTTAGCAATCAGCCCCAGCATTTT.